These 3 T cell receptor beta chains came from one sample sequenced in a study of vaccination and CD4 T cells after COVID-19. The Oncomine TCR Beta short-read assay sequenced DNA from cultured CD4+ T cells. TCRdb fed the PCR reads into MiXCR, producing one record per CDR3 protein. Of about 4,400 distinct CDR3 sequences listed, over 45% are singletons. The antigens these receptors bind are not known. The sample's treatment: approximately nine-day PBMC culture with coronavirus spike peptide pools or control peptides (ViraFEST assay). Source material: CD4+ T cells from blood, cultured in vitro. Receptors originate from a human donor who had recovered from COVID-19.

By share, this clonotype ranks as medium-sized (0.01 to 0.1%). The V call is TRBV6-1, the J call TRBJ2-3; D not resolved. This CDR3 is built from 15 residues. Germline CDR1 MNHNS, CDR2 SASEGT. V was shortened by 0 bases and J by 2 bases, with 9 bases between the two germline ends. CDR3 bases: TGTGCCAGCAGTGAAGCTTGGCAGTCCACAGATACGCAGTATTTT. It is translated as CASSEAWQSTDTQYF.

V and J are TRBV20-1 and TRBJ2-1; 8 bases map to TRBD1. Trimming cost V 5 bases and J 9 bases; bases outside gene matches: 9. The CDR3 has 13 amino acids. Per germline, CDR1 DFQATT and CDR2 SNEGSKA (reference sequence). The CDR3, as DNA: TGCAGTGCTCTGACGACAGGGGCTCCTGAGCAGTTCTTC. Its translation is CSALTTGAPEQFF.

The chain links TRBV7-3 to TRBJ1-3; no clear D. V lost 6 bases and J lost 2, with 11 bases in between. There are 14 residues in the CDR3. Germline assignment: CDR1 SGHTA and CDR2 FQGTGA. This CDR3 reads CASSSHNAGNTIYF. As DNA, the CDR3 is TGTGCCAGCAGTTCCCACAATGCTGGAAACACCATATATTTT.